A selection of T cell receptor beta chains follows, all from one sample in a study of T cells expressing NK-cell markers. Reanalyzing the 5' RACE reads, TCRdb keeps one entry per CDR3 protein, without DNA. This table holds 550,000 to 600,000 distinct CDR3 sequences. The material sequenced was blood T cells: a sorted CD56 or NKG2C T cell subset, CD4+ or CD8+ T cells, or bulk PBMC T cells (not recorded which). The receptors stem from a man aged 18 to 29 in good health. Each CDR3 is given with its conserved first and last residue.

v_gene: TRBV4-3
j_gene: TRBJ2-7
CDR3aa: CASSPGTGYTYEQYF

v_gene: TRBV20-1
j_gene: TRBJ2-5
CDR3aa: CSARDGESQITQETQYF

v_gene: TRBV12-3/TRBV12-4
j_gene: TRBJ2-5
CDR3aa: CASTPGRGASETQYF

v_gene: TRBV12-3/TRBV12-4
j_gene: TRBJ2-3
CDR3aa: CASSLALGSTDTQYF

v_gene: TRBV12-5
j_gene: TRBJ2-5
CDR3aa: CASGGAPGETQYF

v_gene: TRBV7-9
j_gene: TRBJ2-5
CDR3aa: CASSLVDGGSQETQYF

v_gene: TRBV14
j_gene: TRBJ2-3
CDR3aa: CASSQERTDTDTQYF

v_gene: TRBV7-9
j_gene: TRBJ2-3
CDR3aa: CASSLKGLIDTQYF

v_gene: TRBV4-2
j_gene: TRBJ2-7
CDR3aa: CASSPPKASGINEQYF

v_gene: TRBV7-2
j_gene: TRBJ1-1
CDR3aa: CASSSTFEAFF

v_gene: TRBV4-2
j_gene: TRBJ1-5
CDR3aa: CASSQGVMGGQNSNQPQHF

v_gene: TRBV5-6
j_gene: TRBJ1-3
CDR3aa: CASSRGADGNTIYF

v_gene: TRBV3-1
j_gene: TRBJ2-3
CDR3aa: CASSLPQGGGDTQYF

v_gene: TRBV4-1
j_gene: TRBJ2-3
CDR3aa: CASSQATFPGADTQYF

v_gene: TRBV6-5
j_gene: TRBJ2-3
CDR3aa: CASSYPPTEFSTDTQYF

v_gene: TRBV12-3/TRBV12-4
j_gene: TRBJ2-1
CDR3aa: CASSPREKQFF

v_gene: TRBV4-1
j_gene: TRBJ2-5
CDR3aa: CASSQVWQGTYQETQYF

v_gene: TRBV5-1
j_gene: TRBJ2-1
CDR3aa: CASSLPGPGEFF

v_gene: TRBV29-1
j_gene: TRBJ2-5
CDR3aa: CSARLGAETQYF

v_gene: TRBV11-2
j_gene: TRBJ1-3
CDR3aa: CASSSHRGESGNTIYF

v_gene: TRBV7-2
j_gene: TRBJ1-1
CDR3aa: CASSRDRKKAFF

v_gene: TRBV5-1
j_gene: TRBJ2-1
CDR3aa: CASSLGGRSLYNEQFF